The 19 T cell receptor beta chains reported below all come from one sample, sequenced in a study of OX40 agonist ivuxolimab in advanced cancers. Method: immunoSEQ multiplex PCR; TCRdb's copy keeps in-frame clones and lacks some. The top ten hold approximately 21% of the sample, which has fewer than 40,000 clones, 84% seen once. Sequencing was performed on CD4+ or CD8+ T cells sorted from blood, taken in a trial of the OX40 agonist ivuxolimab. These receptors were obtained from an adult with an advanced solid tumor such as melanoma, head and neck, liver or kidney cancer.

The chain employs TRBV9 and TRBJ2-3, with TRBD2 identical over 7 bases. The CDR3 totals 17 residues. The junction had 10 bases not matched to a gene; V was cut back by 3 bases and J by 0 bases. Germline V gene sequence: CDR1 SGDLS, CDR2 YYNGEE. CDR3 in DNA: TGTGCCAGCAGCGGGCGCCCCAGCGGGGCTAGCACAGATACGCAGTATTTT. As protein: CASSGRPSGASTDTQYF. Full variable domain (missing parts from reference TRBV9 and TRBJ2-3): DSGVTQTPKHLITATGQRVTLRCSPRSGDLSVYWYQQSLDQGLQFLIQYYNGEERAKGNILERFSAQQFPDLHSELNLSSLELGDSALYFCASSGRPSGASTDTQYFGPGTRLTVL.

This clone appeared a single time. The rearrangement links TRBV4-3 to TRBJ1-4, with D uncertain. Germline V lookup: CDR1 LGHNA, CDR2 YSLEER. Deletions cut 0 bases from V and 0 bases from J, with 14 bases between. The CDR3 extends over 18 amino acids. CDR3 in amino acids: CASSQDSYVLSTNEKLFF. DNA of the CDR3: TGCGCCAGCAGCCAAGATTCCTATGTACTATCAACTAATGAAAAACTGTTTTTT.

This rearrangement joins TRBV11-2 to TRBJ2-3; TRBD2 is a possible D gene (6 bases). The germline V gene has CDR1 SGHAT and CDR2 FQNNGV. The CDR3 is made up of 17 amino acids. Trimming removed 2 bases at V and 4 bases at J, with 19 bases between. The CDR3 reads CASSLMGEDFLPDTQYF. The CDR3 DNA sequence: TGTGCCAGCAGCTTAATGGGGGAGGATTTTCTGCCAGATACGCAGTATTTT.

This chain connects TRBV19 to TRBJ2-7; D possibly corresponds to TRBD2 (5 bases). The CDR3 runs to 13 residues. Germline V gene sequence: CDR1 LNHDA, CDR2 SQIVND (reference sequence). The germline V and J ends were trimmed by 7 bases and 2 bases, with 12 bases remaining between them. In DNA, the CDR3 is TGTGCCAGTAAGCGGCGGGTGGCCTACGAGCAGTACTTC. This codes for CASKRRVAYEQYF.

The chain recombines TRBV4-1 with TRBJ2-1, with TRBD1 matching 8 bases. With 1 base clipped from V and 4 bases from J, the junction kept 12 bases outside the gene matches. This CDR3 has 18 residues. The V gene's germline CDR1 is MGHRA and CDR2 YSYEKL. The CDR3 protein is CASSQGVAGGLSYNEQFF. CDR3 nucleotides: TGCGCCAGCAGCCAAGGCGTTGCAGGGGGCCTTAGTTACAATGAGCAGTTCTTC.

V is TRBV15 and J is TRBJ2-5; 9 positions match TRBD1. From germline, CDR1 is LNHNV and CDR2 YYDKDF (reference sequence). J was trimmed by 3 bases and V by 0 bases; bases with no gene match: 8. This CDR3 spans 17 amino acids. Here the CDR3 reads CATSRDSPWTGEETQYF. In nucleotides, the CDR3 is TGTGCCACCAGCAGAGATTCCCCATGGACAGGGGAAGAGACCCAGTACTTC.

V usage is TRBV19 and J usage is TRBJ1-5; 10 bases are a match to TRBD1. The J segment lost 7 bases and the V segment lost 4 bases, leaving 10 bases of the junction unmatched. This CDR3 has 16 amino acids. The V gene's germline CDR1 is LNHDA and CDR2 SQIVND (reference sequence). The CDR3 DNA follows: TGTGCCAGTAGTACCTTGACAGGGGGCGCGAGGCAGCCCCAGCATTTT. Translating it yields CASSTLTGGARQPQHF.

The CDR3 sequence is CASSLDPQETQYF. The CDR3 DNA reads TGTGCCAGCAGCTTGGATCCCCAAGAGACCCAGTACTTC. V gene TRBV7-8 combines with J gene TRBJ2-5; D ambiguous. This CDR3 has 13 residues. From germline, CDR1 is SGHVS and CDR2 FQNEAQ. V lost 3 bases, J lost 1 base, and 6 bases lay in between.

The rearrangement links TRBV29-1 to TRBJ2-5, with 7 bases that match TRBD1. Germline CDR1 and CDR2: SQVTM and ANQGSEA. The CDR3 consists of 15 residues. V dropped 1 base and J dropped 1; count of bases not matched to a gene: 6. The CDR3 loop is CSVEGPRGTQETQYF. The DNA of the CDR3 is TGCAGCGTTGAAGGCCCCAGGGGGACCCAAGAGACCCAGTACTTC.

This clone was counted a single time. The chain joins TRBV4-1 to TRBJ1-6; D perhaps matches TRBD1 (6 bases). CDR3 size: 18 residues. V shed 3 bases and J shed 2 bases, with 17 bases lying between them. The V gene's germline CDR1 is MGHRA and CDR2 YSYEKL. Here the CDR3 reads CASSQGARDNPYNSPLHF. The CDR3 DNA reads as TGCGCCAGCAGCCAGGGGGCCCGGGACAACCCCTATAATTCACCCCTCCACTTT.

The chain joins TRBV9 to TRBJ2-1; TRBD1 aligns across 7 bases. This CDR3 comprises 16 residues. In germline, CDR1 is SGDLS, CDR2 YYNGEE. V shed 4 bases, J shed 2 bases, and the junction held 9 bases outside the gene matches. CDR3 loop: CASSPRATGTYNEQFF. As DNA, the CDR3 is TGTGCCAGCAGCCCTCGGGCGACAGGGACCTACAATGAGCAGTTCTTC.

This chain links TRBV2 with TRBJ1-2; D might be TRBD1 (5 bases). V gave up 7 bases and J gave up 8 bases, with 11 bases separating them. Germline CDR1 and CDR2: SNHLY and FYNNEI. CDR3 size: 11 residues. The CDR3 nucleotides are TGTGCCAGCAAGGGGTCCCGGGGCTACACCTTC. Its translation is CASKGSRGYTF.

The count of this clone is one. The chain links TRBV27 to TRBJ2-5; TRBD2 agrees at 7 bases. This CDR3 has 15 amino acids. Germline-derived CDR1 and CDR2 are MNHEY and SMNVEV (reference sequence). With V trimmed by 3 bases and J by 2 bases, 6 bases remained unmatched. This CDR3 is CASSFIPREQETQYF. The CDR3 coding sequence is TGTGCCAGCAGTTTCATCCCGCGGGAGCAAGAGACCCAGTACTTC.

The chain couples TRBV2 to TRBJ2-1; tentative D call: TRBD2 (6 bases). Trimming shortened V by 0 bases and J by 0 bases, and 12 bases separated the two germline ends. CDR1 and CDR2 from the germline V gene are SNHLY and FYNNEI. The CDR3 has 17 amino acids. The CDR3 DNA is TGTGCCAGCAGTGAAGCCCCTAGCGTAAGCTCCTACAATGAGCAGTTCTTC. It yields the protein CASSEAPSVSSYNEQFF.

V is TRBV19 and J is TRBJ1-6; maybe TRBD1 (5 bases). The CDR3 runs to 16 residues. V lost 0 bases and J lost 7, with 13 bases in between. Germline V gene lookup returns CDR1 LNHDA and CDR2 SQIVND (reference sequence). This chain's CDR3 is CASSIDATAGNSPLHF. The DNA of the CDR3 is TGTGCCAGTAGTATAGACGCGACAGCTGGGAATTCACCCCTCCACTTT. The variable domain in full, completed from reference TRBV19 and TRBJ1-6, reads DGGITQSPKYLFRKEGQNVTLSCEQNLNHDAMYWYRQDPGQGLRLIYYSQIVNDFQKGDIAEGYSVSREKKESFPLTVTSAQKNPTAFYLCASSIDATAGNSPLHFGNGTRLTVT.

This clone was detected only a few times. The chain links TRBV28 to TRBJ1-6; no clear D. The germline V and J ends were trimmed by 2 bases and 10 bases, with 12 bases remaining between them. The CDR3 covers 14 residues. Germline CDR1 reads MDHEN; CDR2 reads SYDVKM. The CDR3 sequence: CASSLEDLYSPLHF. The CDR3 coding sequence is TGTGCCAGCAGTTTAGAGGACCTCTACTCACCCCTCCACTTT.

The chain employs TRBV9 and TRBJ1-1; 12 nucleotides agree with TRBD1. This CDR3 has 16 residues. Trimming cost V 4 bases and J 7 bases; bases outside gene matches: 11. Germline-derived CDR1 and CDR2 are SGDLS and YYNGEE. Here the CDR3 reads CASSPGLGQGANEAFF. CDR3 sequence (DNA): TGTGCCAGCAGCCCGGGGCTGGGACAGGGGGCGAATGAAGCTTTCTTT.

This chain uses TRBV4-1 with TRBJ2-7, with D perhaps TRBD2 (6 bases). Germline CDR1 and CDR2: MGHRA and YSYEKL. The V and J ends lost 4 bases and 7 bases respectively, with 20 bases between them. The CDR3 loop spans 15 amino acids. The CDR3 reads CASSPPGLGTREQYF. DNA of the CDR3: TGCGCCAGCAGCCCACCGGGACTGGGGACTCGGGAGCAGTACTTC.

This chain links TRBV5-1 with TRBJ2-3, with 7 bases that match TRBD1. From germline, CDR1 is SGHRS and CDR2 YFSETQ. Trimming cost V 2 bases and J 5 bases; bases outside gene matches: 11. This CDR3 is built from 16 residues. This CDR3 reads CASSFLTGAVRDTQYF. CDR3 DNA sequence: TGCGCCAGCAGCTTTCTTACAGGGGCTGTCAGAGATACGCAGTATTTT.